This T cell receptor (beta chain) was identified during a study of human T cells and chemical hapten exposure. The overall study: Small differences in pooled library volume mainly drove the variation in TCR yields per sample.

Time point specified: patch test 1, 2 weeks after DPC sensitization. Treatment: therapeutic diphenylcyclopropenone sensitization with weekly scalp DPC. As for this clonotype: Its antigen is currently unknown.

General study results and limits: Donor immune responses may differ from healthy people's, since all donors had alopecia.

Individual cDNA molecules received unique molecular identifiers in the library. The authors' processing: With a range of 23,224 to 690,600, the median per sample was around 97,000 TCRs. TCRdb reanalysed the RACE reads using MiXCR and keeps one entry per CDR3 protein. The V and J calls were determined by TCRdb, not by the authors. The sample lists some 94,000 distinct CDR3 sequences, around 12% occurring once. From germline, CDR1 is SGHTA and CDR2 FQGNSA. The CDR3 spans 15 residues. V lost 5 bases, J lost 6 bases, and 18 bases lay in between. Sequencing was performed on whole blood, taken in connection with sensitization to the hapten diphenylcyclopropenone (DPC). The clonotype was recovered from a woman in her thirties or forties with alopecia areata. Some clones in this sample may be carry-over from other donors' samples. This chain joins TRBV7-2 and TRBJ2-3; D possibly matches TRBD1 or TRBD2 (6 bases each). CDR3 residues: CASSLDPRGRDTQYF. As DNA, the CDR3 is TGTGCCAGCAGCCTGGACCCCCGGGGGCGGGATACGCAGTATTTT.